The rows below give T cell receptor beta chains drawn from one sample of a study of blood T cells in healthy people across ages. Each CDR3 protein gets one entry after TCRdb re-called the 5' RACE reads with MiXCR. The sample shows 1,800,000 or so distinct CDR3 sequences, about 39% of them seen only once. Input material: blood. Source of these receptors: a human donor in good health. Each CDR3 is given with its conserved first and last residue. A D gene is named only where the DNA matches it firmly. Expanded clones are given a class, and other clones once, few, many or no size at all.

D gene	V gene	clone size	J gene	CDR3 protein	CDR3 DNA
-	TRBV5-1	few	TRBJ2-5	CASSVDWVGETQYF	TGCGCCAGCAGCGTGGACTGGGTAGGGGAGACCCAGTACTTC
TRBD1	TRBV28	few	TRBJ2-1	CASSRPDRGPDEQFF	TGTGCCAGCAGTCGCCCCGACAGGGGGCCGGATGAGCAGTTCTTC
TRBD2	TRBV29-1	-	TRBJ2-5	CSVPTSSEIQYF	TGCAGCGTCCCGACTAGCTCGGAGATCCAGTACTTC
-	TRBV28	-	TRBJ2-5	CASRLQGGLSETQYF	TGTGCCAGCAGACTCCAGGGCGGGTTGTCAGAGACCCAGTACTTC
-	TRBV12-3/TRBV12-4	few	TRBJ1-4	CASSNRAAFATNEKLFF	TGTGCCAGCAGCAACCGGGCAGCCTTTGCAACTAATGAAAAACTGTTTTTT
-	TRBV28	few	TRBJ2-1	CASSSPYDNEQFF	TGTGCCAGCAGTTCACCTTATGACAATGAGCAGTTCTTC
TRBD1	TRBV20-1	few	TRBJ1-5	CSANTGVEQPQHF	TGCAGTGCAAATACAGGGGTGGAACAGCCCCAGCATTTT
TRBD2	TRBV11-2	few	TRBJ2-5	CASSSLAGGRGETQYF	TGTGCCAGCAGCTCCCTAGCGGGGGGTAGGGGGGAGACCCAGTACTTC
TRBD1	TRBV29-1	-	TRBJ2-7	CSVEDGGQAYEQYF	TGCAGCGTTGAAGATGGGGGACAGGCCTACGAGCAGTACTTC
-	TRBV5-1	few	TRBJ2-2	CASSLEWTLSTGELFF	TGCGCCAGCAGCTTGGAGTGGACATTGTCCACCGGGGAGCTGTTTTTT
TRBD2	TRBV5-1	-	TRBJ2-3	CASSLGPLAGGTDTQYF	TGCGCCAGCAGCTTGGGACCCCTAGCGGGGGGCACAGATACGCAGTATTTT
-	TRBV4-1	-	TRBJ2-7	CASSQGPPGGTYEQYF	TGCGCCAGCAGCCAAGGTCCGCCCGGGGGAACCTACGAGCAGTACTTC
-	TRBV7-2	few	TRBJ1-2	CASRRNREDYGYTF	TGTGCCAGCAGGCGAAACAGGGAGGACTATGGCTACACCTTC
-	TRBV10-3	-	TRBJ2-3	CAISESRAGTGTDTQYF	TGTGCCATCAGTGAGTCCAGGGCGGGTACCGGCACAGATACGCAGTATTTT
-	TRBV6-9	many	TRBJ1-2	CASHVNRVRGYTF	TGTGCCAGCCATGTTAACAGGGTTCGTGGCTACACCTTC
TRBD1	TRBV7-9	-	TRBJ1-5	CTSSATRDRGFIDQPQHF	TGTACCAGCAGCGCCACCCGGGACAGGGGATTTATTGATCAGCCCCAGCATTTT
-	TRBV4-3	few	TRBJ1-1	CASSRREGLPTEAFF	TGCGCCAGCAGCCGGAGGGAGGGGCTCCCCACTGAAGCTTTCTTT
-	TRBV4-2	once	TRBJ2-3	CASSQVGHSDTQYF	TGTGCCAGCAGCCAAGTGGGACATTCAGATACGCAGTATTTT
-	TRBV6-6	-	TRBJ1-6	CASSYEGQGSPLHF	TGTGCCAGCAGTTACGAAGGGCAGGGTTCACCCCTCCACTTT
-	TRBV6-2/TRBV6-3	-	TRBJ2-1	CASSTGSNEQFF	TGTGCCAGCAGTACAGGGAGCAATGAGCAGTTCTTC
TRBD1	TRBV11-2	-	TRBJ2-7	CASSSLRQGGVEQYF	TGTGCCAGCAGCTCCCTAAGACAGGGGGGAGTCGAGCAGTACTTC
-	TRBV4-1	few	TRBJ2-7	CASSQSGSGRSYEQYF	TGCGCCAGCAGCCAAAGTGGTTCGGGCAGGTCCTACGAGCAGTACTTC
-	TRBV24-1	-	TRBJ2-3	CATSEVGGAHTDTQYF	TGTGCCACCAGTGAGGTGGGGGGGGCCCATACAGATACGCAGTATTTT
TRBD2	TRBV28	few	TRBJ2-3	CASSPRLAGIGGLQYF	TGTGCCAGCAGTCCCCGACTAGCGGGGATCGGAGGATTGCAGTATTTT
TRBD1	TRBV2	-	TRBJ1-1	CASTVDRDFTEAFF	TGTGCCAGCACCGTAGACAGGGATTTCACTGAAGCTTTCTTT
TRBD1	TRBV3-1	-	TRBJ2-7	CASSHIRGQGGYEQYF	TGTGCCAGCAGCCACATTCGGGGACAGGGCGGCTACGAGCAGTACTTC
-	TRBV12-3/TRBV12-4	few	TRBJ2-6	CASSTPRGSGANVLTF	TGTGCCAGCAGTACCCCAAGAGGCTCTGGGGCCAACGTCCTGACTTTC
-	TRBV18	few	TRBJ1-4	CASSPVDRANEKLFF	TGTGCCAGCTCACCAGTGGACAGAGCTAATGAAAAACTGTTTTTT
TRBD2	TRBV20-1	few	TRBJ2-1	CSARGGGDSGQFF	TGCAGTGCTAGAGGGGGAGGGGATTCGGGGCAGTTCTTC
-	TRBV4-2	-	TRBJ1-5	CASSQEGGSGLPQHF	TGTGCCAGCAGCCAAGAGGGGGGTAGTGGGCTGCCCCAGCATTTT
-	TRBV5-1	-	TRBJ1-2	CAGSPGHPNYGYTF	TGCGCCGGCAGCCCAGGGCATCCAAACTATGGCTACACCTTC
-	TRBV5-1	-	TRBJ2-7	CASSLSQAPKSYEQYF	TGCGCCAGCAGCTTGTCCCAGGCGCCAAAGTCCTACGAGCAGTACTTC
TRBD2	TRBV20-1	few	TRBJ2-7	CSARDLRTSSYEQYF	TGCAGTGCTAGAGATCTCCGGACTAGCTCCTACGAGCAGTACTTC
-	TRBV6-2/TRBV6-3	few	TRBJ1-5	CASSPGLLGNQPQHF	TGTGCCAGCAGCCCGGGCCTCCTGGGGAATCAGCCCCAGCATTTT
-	TRBV7-2	-	TRBJ1-5	CASSLGVDGGQPQHF	TGTGCCAGCAGCTTAGGAGTGGACGGCGGTCAGCCCCAGCATTTT